Listed below are T cell receptor beta chains from one sample, sequenced in a study of T cells in localized non-small cell lung cancer. Assay: immunoSEQ multiplex PCR; the TCRdb copy retains only in-frame clones and omits some. Here the sample spans 45,000 to 70,000 clones, 70% to 90% being singletons. The sequenced sample was peripheral blood, obtained before any cancer treatment. These receptor sequences come from a woman aged 40 to 75 with stage I lung adenocarcinoma. Both conserved end residues are part of each CDR3. The order of the fields is clone size, J gene, D gene, V gene, CDR3 DNA, CDR3 protein. The D gene is left open where the match is weak. Some rows mark clone size as missing; the rest say once, few, many or name a class of expanded clone.

>.|TRBJ2-6|.|TRBV5-1
TGCGCCAGCAGCCCCCTAGGATCTGGGGCCAACGTCCTGACTTTC
CASSPLGSGANVLTF
>.|TRBJ2-7|TRBD1|TRBV7-2
TGTGCCAGCAGCTCCCCCCGGGACAGTCTCTCCTACGAGCAGTACTTC
CASSSPRDSLSYEQYF
>.|TRBJ1-2|.|TRBV5-4
TGTGCCAGCAGCTTCATCTGGCAGAATGGCTACACCTTC
CASSFIWQNGYTF
>.|TRBJ1-6|.|TRBV7-8
TGTGCCAGCAGCCTAGACAGGAACTATAATTCACCCCTCCACTTT
CASSLDRNYNSPLHF
>.|TRBJ1-5|.|TRBV7-9
TGTGCCAGCAGCGCCCGGGATTTCAATCAGCCCCAGCATTTT
CASSARDFNQPQHF
>.|TRBJ2-2|TRBD2|TRBV11-2
TGTGCCAGCAGTCGTACTAGCGGGGGGCCGAACACCGGGGAGCTGTTTTTT
CASSRTSGGPNTGELFF
>.|TRBJ2-7|.|TRBV7-2
TGTGCCAGCAGCTTGGGCCCCTCCTACGAGCAGTACTTC
CASSLGPSYEQYF
>.|TRBJ2-7|.|TRBV5-4
TGTGCCAGCAGCCTCGATCGGGCTGCCTACGAGCAGTACTTC
CASSLDRAAYEQYF
>once|TRBJ1-3|.|TRBV5-1
TGCGCCAGCAGAGTGGCGGACTCTGGAAACACCATATATTTT
CASRVADSGNTIYF
>.|TRBJ2-3|TRBD2|TRBV6-5
TGTGCCAGCAGTTCCTGGACTAGCGGGAGCACAGATACGCAGTATTTT
CASSSWTSGSTDTQYF
>.|TRBJ1-3|.|TRBV6-5
TGTGCCAGCAGTTACCGCCGGGGCTCTGGAAACACCATATATTTT
CASSYRRGSGNTIYF
>.|TRBJ2-7|.|TRBV10-3
TGTGCCATCGGTACATCCTACGAGCAGTACTTC
CAIGTSYEQYF
>medium-sized|TRBJ1-2|.|TRBV27
TGTGCCAGCAGTTTAACCAGTGGAAACTATGGCTACACCTTC
CASSLTSGNYGYTF
>.|TRBJ1-1|.|TRBV19
TGTGCCAGTAGTAGCGACAGCCGGGGGGTGACGGCTTTCTTT
CASSSDSRGVTAFF
>.|TRBJ1-1|.|TRBV19
TGTGCCAGTAGTATAGGGCCAGGGGTCCCTGAAGCTTTCTTT
CASSIGPGVPEAFF
>few|TRBJ1-5|.|TRBV2
TGTGCCAGCAGTGAGGCCACCCATAGCAATCAGCCCCAGCATTTT
CASSEATHSNQPQHF
>.|TRBJ1-1|.|TRBV11-2
TGTGCCAGCAGACCAAGCGGGACCGGGACTTCTGAAGCTTTCTTT
CASRPSGTGTSEAFF
>.|TRBJ2-3|.|TRBV5-6
TGTGCCAGCAGCCCCGGGCCCTCTCGAGATCCTACGCAGTATTTT
CASSPGPSRDPTQYF
>.|TRBJ1-1|.|TRBV20-1
TGCAGTGCTTCCGGGGACACTGAAGCTTTCTTT
CSASGDTEAFF
>few|TRBJ1-2|.|TRBV6-5
TGTGCCAGCAGTTACATACAGGGTTATCCAACCTTC
CASSYIQGYPTF
>few|TRBJ2-2|TRBD2|TRBV30
TGTGCCTGGACTAGCGGGGGGTCGAACACCGGGGAGCTGTTTTTT
CAWTSGGSNTGELFF